The 23 T cell receptor beta chains listed next were all sequenced from one sample in a study of Ad26.COV2.S vaccination and SARS-CoV-2 variants. Assay: immunoSEQ multiplex PCR; the TCRdb copy retains only in-frame clones and omits some. Among 360,000 or so clones listed, 89% were seen once. The treatment is: 15 to 20 received Ad26.COV2.S at low or high dose, single or two shots; roughly five received placebo; per-sample allocation not given. At day 63 after the first vaccine or placebo injection, samples were drawn. The specimen comprised peripheral blood, sampled in a trial of Ad26.COV2.S vaccine versus placebo. These receptors all come from a person between 18 and 59 years old who received the Ad26.COV2.S COVID-19 vaccine or a placebo.

This chain links TRBV28 with TRBJ2-7; 8 positions match TRBD2. V shed 7 bases, J shed 3 bases, and the junction held 11 bases outside the gene matches. Germline-derived CDR1 and CDR2 are MDHEN and SYDVKM. This CDR3 comprises 15 residues. CDR3 in amino acids: CASTSPMGLGYEQYF. The CDR3 DNA sequence: TGTGCCAGCACCTCCCCAATGGGACTAGGCTACGAGCAGTACTTC.

The J gene is TRBJ2-5, the V gene TRBV5-6, with 7 bases matching TRBD1. This CDR3 is 14 amino acids long. The germline V gene encodes CDR1 SGHDT and CDR2 YYEEEE. V was pared by 2 bases and J by 5 bases, with 6 bases of the junction left unmatched. Here the CDR3 DNA reads TGTGCCAGCAGCTTTCCGGGACAGTGGGAGACCCAGTACTTC. Its translation is CASSFPGQWETQYF.

This clone occurred a few times. The chain is built from TRBV5-1 and TRBJ2-7, with D perhaps matching TRBD1 or TRBD2 (6 bases each). The CDR3 has 15 residues. Per the germline V gene, CDR1 is SGHRS and CDR2 is YFSETQ. Between the trimmed V and J ends, which lost 4 bases and 0 bases, there was a span of 14 bases. The CDR3 reads CASSASGAASYEQYF. The CDR3 DNA reads TGCGCCAGCAGCGCGTCGGGGGCAGCCTCCTACGAGCAGTACTTC.

This sequence joins TRBV10-3 and TRBJ2-7; TRBD1 matches 8 bases. Germline CDR1 ENHRY, CDR2 SYGVKD. The CDR3 is made up of 13 amino acids. The trim removed 4 bases at V and 3 bases at J, leaving 2 bases unmatched. The CDR3 region is CAISGGTGYEQYF. As DNA, the CDR3 is TGTGCCATCAGTGGGGGGACAGGCTACGAGCAGTACTTC.

The rearrangement links TRBV6-5 to TRBJ2-2, with D hard to call. This CDR3 is 15 amino acids long. V was trimmed by 3 bases and J by 1 base, leaving 9 bases between them. Germline V gene sequence: CDR1 MNHEY, CDR2 SVGAGI. For the CDR3, the DNA is TGTGCCAGCAGTTATAGGCTGATGAACACCGGGGAGCTGTTTTTT. Translation: CASSYRLMNTGELFF.

This chain uses TRBV28 with TRBJ2-7; TRBD1 matches at 9 bases. The trim removed 7 bases at V and 3 bases at J, leaving 10 bases unmatched. The CDR3 extends over 15 amino acids. CDR1 is MDHEN, CDR2 SYDVKM, per germline. The DNA of the CDR3 is TGTGCCAGCACGGGACAGGGCCGCTGGATCTACGAGCAGTACTTC. It is translated as CASTGQGRWIYEQYF.

The chain employs TRBV4-1 and TRBJ2-2; 8 bases fit TRBD2. V was clipped by 3 bases and J by 5 bases; unmatched bases: 11. CDR3 length: 17 amino acids. Germline loops: CDR1 MGHRA, CDR2 YSYEKL. This CDR3 is CASSQTSGTSKTGELFF. The CDR3 nucleotides read TGCGCCAGCAGCCAGACCAGCGGGACTAGTAAGACCGGGGAGCTGTTTTTT.

In its sample, this clone was seen once. The gene calls are TRBV9 and TRBJ1-1; the D is unclear. CDR1 is SGDLS and CDR2 is YYNGEE in the germline V gene. CDR3 length: 15 residues. V lost 0 bases to trimming and J lost 4 bases, with 13 bases between them. The CDR3 sequence is CASSVGELPATEAFF. CDR3 sequence (DNA): TGTGCCAGCAGCGTAGGGGAACTCCCTGCCACTGAAGCTTTCTTT.

The genes are TRBV28 and TRBJ2-1, with 10 positions matching TRBD1. The length of the CDR3 is 15 residues. After removal of 6 bases from V and 7 bases from J, the junction contained 9 bases not matched to a gene. The germline V gene encodes CDR1 MDHEN and CDR2 SYDVKM. The CDR3 protein is CASSHGQGEGNEQFF. The CDR3 DNA reads as TGTGCCAGCAGCCACGGACAGGGGGAAGGTAATGAGCAGTTCTTC.

This clone has only one observation. The chain has TRBV19 and TRBJ1-6; 9 bases map to TRBD1. Germline CDR1 and CDR2: LNHDA and SQIVND (reference sequence). The CDR3 spans 15 residues. Trimming cost V 8 bases and J 7 bases; bases outside gene matches: 9. The CDR3 here is CASGATGGGNSPLHF. As DNA, the CDR3 is TGTGCCAGTGGAGCTACAGGGGGCGGCAATTCACCCCTCCACTTT.

J is TRBJ2-5 and V is TRBV4-2; TRBD2 aligns across 14 bases. The CDR3 covers 17 residues. V shed 0 bases, J shed 3 bases, and the junction held 3 bases outside the gene matches. Looked up from germline, CDR1 is LGHNA and CDR2 is YNFKEQ. This chain's CDR3 is CASSQDWTSGRKETQYF. Here the CDR3 DNA reads TGTGCCAGCAGCCAAGATTGGACTAGCGGGAGGAAAGAGACCCAGTACTTC.

This clone was recorded once. This chain joins TRBV7-9 and TRBJ1-2; possible D gene TRBD1, 5 bases. The germline V gene encodes CDR1 SEHNR and CDR2 FQNEAQ (reference sequence). CDR3 size: 14 residues. Deletions cut 1 base from V and 6 bases from J, with 12 bases between. In DNA form, the CDR3 reads TGTGCCAGCAGCTTAGGGCAGGGATGGAATGGCTACACCTTC. This encodes CASSLGQGWNGYTF.

The chain combines TRBV11-3 with TRBJ2-1, with TRBD2 matching 12 bases. V was pared by 3 bases and J by 12 bases, with 12 bases of the junction left unmatched. This CDR3 is 16 amino acids long. Germline V gene sequence: CDR1 SGHNT, CDR2 YENEEA. In DNA form, the CDR3 reads TGTGCCAGCAGCTTCGGCCTAGCGGGAGGGCCAGGGGGGCAGTTCTTC. It translates to CASSFGLAGGPGGQFF.

The chain couples TRBV13 to TRBJ2-7, with a possible D match to TRBD2 (6 bases). Germline V gene lookup returns CDR1 PRHDT and CDR2 FYEKMQ (reference sequence). The V end lost 4 bases, the J end lost 2 bases, and 12 bases lay between the germline ends. The CDR3 contains 14 residues. CDR3 amino acids: CASSSPGTPYEQYF. The CDR3 nucleotides read TGTGCCAGCAGCTCCCCCGGGACTCCCTACGAGCAGTACTTC.

The chain links TRBV6-4 to TRBJ2-1, with D possibly called TRBD1 or TRBD2 (5 bases each). In germline, CDR1 is MRHNA, CDR2 SNTAGT. There are 13 residues in the CDR3. The germline V and J ends were trimmed by 2 bases and 10 bases, with 12 bases remaining between them. The CDR3 region is CASSDLWGYEQFF. The DNA for the CDR3 is TGTGCCAGCAGTGACCTATGGGGGTACGAGCAGTTCTTC.

The J gene is TRBJ2-3, the V gene TRBV5-1, with D perhaps TRBD1 or TRBD2 (5 bases each). CDR3 length: 13 amino acids. V was pared by 0 bases and J by 7 bases, with 9 bases between. Germline V gives CDR1 SGHRS, CDR2 YFSETQ. The CDR3 here is CASSLGGRNTQYF. In DNA form, the CDR3 reads TGCGCCAGCAGCTTGGGGGGGAGAAATACGCAGTATTTT.

The J gene is TRBJ2-2, the V gene TRBV6-5; no firm D call. The germline V and J ends were trimmed by 8 bases and 4 bases, with 17 bases remaining between them. CDR3 length equals 15 residues. Germline assignment: CDR1 MNHEY and CDR2 SVGAGI. The DNA of the CDR3 is TGTGCCAGCCAGTCGTGGACGGATACCACCGGGGAGCTGTTTTTT. Its protein is CASQSWTDTTGELFF.

The CDR3 DNA reads TGTGCCATCAGCCAGCACACGATAGCGGGAACCTACAATGAGCAGTTCTTC. Residues: CAISQHTIAGTYNEQFF. The chain employs TRBV10-3 and TRBJ2-1, with 8 bases aligning to TRBD2. The germline gives CDR1 ENHRY, CDR2 SYGVKD. The CDR3 sequence is 17 residues long. The V gene end was trimmed by 6 bases and the J gene end by 2 bases; junction bases not matched to a gene: 12.

This chain connects TRBV4-3 to TRBJ2-7, with D perhaps being TRBD1 or TRBD2 (5 bases each). Germline V gene sequence: CDR1 LGHNA, CDR2 YSLEER. The CDR3 is 13 amino acids. Trimming shortened V by 4 bases and J by 0 bases, and 7 bases separated the two germline ends. The CDR3 DNA is TGCGCCAGCAGCCGGGACCTCTCCTACGAGCAGTACTTC. Its protein is CASSRDLSYEQYF.

V is TRBV5-1 and J is TRBJ2-2; no clear D. Trimming pared 0 bases from V and 6 bases from J, leaving 12 bases between. The CDR3 length is 15 residues. Germline lookup yields CDR1 SGHRS and CDR2 YFSETQ. Here the CDR3 reads CASSLARGFPGELFF. CDR3 bases: TGCGCCAGCAGCTTGGCCCGTGGGTTTCCCGGGGAGCTGTTTTTT.

J is TRBJ1-1 and V is TRBV30; 9 bases fit TRBD1. Germline CDR1 and CDR2: GTSNPN and SVGIG (reference sequence). Unmatched junction bases numbered 10, after V lost 8 bases and J lost 6 bases. The CDR3 contains 13 residues. The CDR3 spells CARAFTGGSEAFF. The CDR3 region has the DNA TGTGCCCGGGCTTTCACAGGGGGCTCTGAAGCTTTCTTT.

This clone occurred a few times. The chain combines TRBV11-3 with TRBJ1-2, with 9 positions matching TRBD1. Per the germline V gene, CDR1 is SGHNT and CDR2 is YENEEA. The CDR3 runs 16 residues. J lost 4 bases, V lost 2 bases, and 8 bases had no gene match. The CDR3, as DNA: TGTGCCAGCAGCTTAATTCCGGGACAGGGAACCTATGGCTACACCTTC. It yields the protein CASSLIPGQGTYGYTF.

J is TRBJ2-7 and V is TRBV19; a weak D match, TRBD2 (5 bases). V dropped 3 bases and J dropped 2 bases, with 11 bases sitting between them. The CDR3 sequence is 14 residues long. Germline-derived CDR1 and CDR2 are LNHDA and SQIVND (reference sequence). The CDR3 DNA reads as TGTGCCAGTAGTATCGGCGACTACCCCTACGAGCAGTACTTC. Protein product: CASSIGDYPYEQYF.